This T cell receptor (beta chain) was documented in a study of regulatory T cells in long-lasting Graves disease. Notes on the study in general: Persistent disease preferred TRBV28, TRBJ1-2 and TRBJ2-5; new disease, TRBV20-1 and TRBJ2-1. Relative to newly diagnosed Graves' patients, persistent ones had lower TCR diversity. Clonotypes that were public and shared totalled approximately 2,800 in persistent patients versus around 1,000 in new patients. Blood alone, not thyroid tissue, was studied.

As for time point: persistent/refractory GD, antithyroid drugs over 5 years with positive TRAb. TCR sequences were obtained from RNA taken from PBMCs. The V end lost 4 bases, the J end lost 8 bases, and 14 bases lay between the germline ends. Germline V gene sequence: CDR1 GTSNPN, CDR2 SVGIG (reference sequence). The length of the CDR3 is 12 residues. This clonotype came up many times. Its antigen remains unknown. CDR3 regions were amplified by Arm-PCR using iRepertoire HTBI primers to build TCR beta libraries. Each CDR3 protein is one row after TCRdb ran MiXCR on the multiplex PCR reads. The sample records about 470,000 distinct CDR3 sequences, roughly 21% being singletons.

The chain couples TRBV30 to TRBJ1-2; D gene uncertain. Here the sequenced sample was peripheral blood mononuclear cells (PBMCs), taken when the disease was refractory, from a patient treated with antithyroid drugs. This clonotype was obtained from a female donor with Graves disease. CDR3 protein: CAWNRLGLGYTF. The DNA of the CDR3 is TGTGCCTGGAACCGTCTCGGCCTGGGCTACACCTTC.